These 3 T cell receptor delta chains originate from one sample sequenced in a study of delta chains in infants with herpesvirus infections. Reverse transcription of PBMC RNA used primers specific for the gamma and delta chains. TCRdb reprocessed the RT-PCR reads using CATT. The sample yields hundreds of delta-chain clones, approximately 31% seen once. The sequencing here drew on peripheral blood, taken at time point 2 of longitudinal follow-up. The receptor set was obtained from a human donor who was a Ugandan infant, either HIV-exposed or HIV-unexposed (not recorded which).

This clone was recorded a few times. V gene TRDV1 combines with J gene TRDJ1; 8 bases match TRDD3. Trimming took 2 bases from V and 4 from J; bases not matched to a gene: 18. CDR1 is TSWWSYY, CDR2 QGS, per germline. The CDR3 runs to 19 residues. Here the CDR3 reads CALGERRLYWGQFFDKLIF. For the CDR3, the DNA is TGTGCTCTTGGGGAAAGACGATTGTACTGGGGGCAGTTTTTCGATAAACTCATCTTT.

Relative to its sample, this clone is large. The chain links TRDV1 to TRDJ1; 9 nucleotides agree with TRDD3. CDR1 and CDR2 from the germline V gene are TSWWSYY and QGS. The CDR3 is 20 amino acids. Trimming took 0 bases from V and 8 from J; bases not matched to a gene: 22. The DNA of the CDR3 is TGTGCTCTTGGGGAACTCCCCCTTCTGAATGGCTGGGGGATGTGGGAGAAACTCATCTTT. This translates into CALGELPLLNGWGMWEKLIF.

This clone is deemed hyperexpanded. The gene calls are TRDV1 and TRDJ1, with 8 bases lining up with TRDD2. This CDR3 region has 17 residues. Looked up from germline, CDR1 is TSWWSYY and CDR2 is QGS. Trimming took 3 bases from V and 5 from J; bases not matched to a gene: 14. CDR3 sequence (DNA): TGTGCTCTTGGGGACACTTCCTACGGGTCGGGGGAAGATAAACTCATCTTT. It translates to CALGDTSYGSGEDKLIF.